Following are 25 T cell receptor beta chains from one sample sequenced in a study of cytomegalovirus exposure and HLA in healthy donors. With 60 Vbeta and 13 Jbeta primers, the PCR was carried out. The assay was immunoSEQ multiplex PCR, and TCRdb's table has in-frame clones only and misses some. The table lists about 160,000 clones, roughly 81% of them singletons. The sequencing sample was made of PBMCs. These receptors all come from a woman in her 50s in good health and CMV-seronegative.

CDR3 in DNA: TGTGCCAGCAGCTTAGGACTAGCGGGAGGCCCCTACGAGCAGTACTTC. Protein product: CASSLGLAGGPYEQYF. V usage is TRBV7-2 and J usage is TRBJ2-7, with 13 positions matching TRBD2. The germline V gene encodes CDR1 SGHTA and CDR2 FQGNSA. V shed 1 base and J 2 bases; nucleotides not matched to a gene: 2. The CDR3 is made up of 16 amino acids.

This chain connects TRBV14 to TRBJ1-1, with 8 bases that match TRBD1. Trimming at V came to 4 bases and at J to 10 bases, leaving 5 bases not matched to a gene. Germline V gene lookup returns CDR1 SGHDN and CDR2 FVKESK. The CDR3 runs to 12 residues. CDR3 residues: CASSRGQGAAFF. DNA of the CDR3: TGTGCCAGCAGCCGAGGACAGGGAGCAGCTTTCTTT.

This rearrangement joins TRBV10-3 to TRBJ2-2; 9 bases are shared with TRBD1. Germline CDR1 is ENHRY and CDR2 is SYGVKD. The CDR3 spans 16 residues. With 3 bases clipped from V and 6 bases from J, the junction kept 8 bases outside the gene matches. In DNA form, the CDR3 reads TGTGCCATCAGTGACGAGGGACAGGGAGGATCCGGGGAGCTGTTTTTT. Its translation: CAISDEGQGGSGELFF.

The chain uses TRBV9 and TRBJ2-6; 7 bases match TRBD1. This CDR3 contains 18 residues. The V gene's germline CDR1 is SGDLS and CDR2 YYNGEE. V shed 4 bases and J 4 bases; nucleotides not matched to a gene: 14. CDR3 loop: CASSPKTKGATGANVLTF. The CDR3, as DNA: TGTGCCAGCAGCCCAAAGACGAAGGGGGCGACGGGGGCCAACGTCCTGACTTTC.

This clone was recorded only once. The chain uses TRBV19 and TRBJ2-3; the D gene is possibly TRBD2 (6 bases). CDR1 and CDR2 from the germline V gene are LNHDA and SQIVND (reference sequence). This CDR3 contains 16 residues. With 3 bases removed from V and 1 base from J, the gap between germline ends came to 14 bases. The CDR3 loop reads CASSIRTGGGTDTQYF. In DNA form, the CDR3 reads TGTGCCAGTAGTATCAGGACCGGGGGTGGCACAGATACGCAGTATTTT.

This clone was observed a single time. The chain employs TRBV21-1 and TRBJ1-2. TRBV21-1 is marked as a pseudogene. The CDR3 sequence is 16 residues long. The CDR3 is CASSKESRVLDYGYTF. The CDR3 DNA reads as TGTGCCAGCAGCAAAGAATCGAGGGTCTTAGACTATGGCTACACCTTC.

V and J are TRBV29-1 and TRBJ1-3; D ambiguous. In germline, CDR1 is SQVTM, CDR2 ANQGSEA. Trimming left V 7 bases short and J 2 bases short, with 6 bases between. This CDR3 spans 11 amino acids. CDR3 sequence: CSGGTGNTIYF. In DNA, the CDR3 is TGCAGCGGAGGTACTGGAAACACCATATATTTT.

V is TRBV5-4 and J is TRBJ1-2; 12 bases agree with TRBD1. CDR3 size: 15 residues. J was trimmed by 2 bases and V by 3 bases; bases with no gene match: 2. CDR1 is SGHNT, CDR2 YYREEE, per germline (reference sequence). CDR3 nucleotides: TGTGCCAGCAGCTGGGGGACAGGGGGCAACTATGGCTACACCTTC. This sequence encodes CASSWGTGGNYGYTF.

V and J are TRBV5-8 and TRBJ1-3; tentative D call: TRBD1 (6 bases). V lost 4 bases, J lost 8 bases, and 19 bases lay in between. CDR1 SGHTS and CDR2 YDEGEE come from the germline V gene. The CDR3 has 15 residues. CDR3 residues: CASSRSTGKADTIYF. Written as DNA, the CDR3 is TGTGCCAGCAGCCGATCTACAGGGAAGGCAGACACCATATATTTT.

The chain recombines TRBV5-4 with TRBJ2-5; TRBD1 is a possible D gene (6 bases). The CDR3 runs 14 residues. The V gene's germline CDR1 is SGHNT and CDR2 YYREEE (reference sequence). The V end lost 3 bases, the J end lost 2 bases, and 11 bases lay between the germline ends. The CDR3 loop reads CASSSGQSQETQYF. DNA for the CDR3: TGTGCCAGCAGCTCCGGACAGAGTCAAGAGACCCAGTACTTC.

The DNA for the CDR3 is TGTGCCAGCAGTTTAAGGACAGCAACTAATGAAAAACTGTTTTTT. Translating it yields CASSLRTATNEKLFF. V is TRBV28 and J is TRBJ1-4, with D perhaps TRBD1 (6 bases). Trimming took off 2 bases at V and 0 bases at J, with 7 bases between the two ends. The CDR3 has 15 residues. In germline, CDR1 is MDHEN, CDR2 SYDVKM.

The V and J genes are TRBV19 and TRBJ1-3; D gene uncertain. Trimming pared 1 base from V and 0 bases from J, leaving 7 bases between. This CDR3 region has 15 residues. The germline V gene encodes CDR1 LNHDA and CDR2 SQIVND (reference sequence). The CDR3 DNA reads TGTGCCAGTAGTATAGGGGCCACCTCTGGAAACACCATATATTTT. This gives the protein CASSIGATSGNTIYF.

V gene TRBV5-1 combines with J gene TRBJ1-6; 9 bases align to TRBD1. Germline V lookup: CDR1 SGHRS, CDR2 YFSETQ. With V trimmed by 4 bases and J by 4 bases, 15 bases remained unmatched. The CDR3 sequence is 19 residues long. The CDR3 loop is CASSQTPAGTGSYNSPLHF. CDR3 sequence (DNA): TGCGCCAGCAGCCAAACCCCCGCCGGGACAGGGTCATATAATTCACCCCTCCACTTT.

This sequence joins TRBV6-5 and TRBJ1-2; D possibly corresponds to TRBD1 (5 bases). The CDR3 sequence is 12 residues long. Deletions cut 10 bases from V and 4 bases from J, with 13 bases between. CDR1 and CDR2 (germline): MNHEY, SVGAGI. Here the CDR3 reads CATSGGIYGYTF. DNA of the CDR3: TGTGCCACCTCGGGGGGGATCTATGGCTACACCTTC.

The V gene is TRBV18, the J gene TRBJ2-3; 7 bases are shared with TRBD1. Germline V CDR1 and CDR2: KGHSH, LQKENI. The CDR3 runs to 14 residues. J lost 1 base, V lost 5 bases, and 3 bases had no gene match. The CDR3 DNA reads TGTGCCAGCTCATACCAGGGGGGCACAGATACGCAGTATTTT. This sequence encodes CASSYQGGTDTQYF.

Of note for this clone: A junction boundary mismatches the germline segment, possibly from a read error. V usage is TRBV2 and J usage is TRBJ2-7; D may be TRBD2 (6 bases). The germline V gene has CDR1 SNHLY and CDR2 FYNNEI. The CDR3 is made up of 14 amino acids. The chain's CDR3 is CASSEAGISHEQYF. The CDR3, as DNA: TGTGCCAGCAGTGAGGCGGGAATCTCCCACGAGCAGTACTTC.

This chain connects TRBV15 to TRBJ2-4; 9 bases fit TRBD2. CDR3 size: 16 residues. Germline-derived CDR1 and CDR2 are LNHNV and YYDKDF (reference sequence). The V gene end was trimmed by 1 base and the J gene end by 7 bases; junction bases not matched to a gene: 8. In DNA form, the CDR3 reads TGTGCCACCAGCAGAGTAGGCAGCAGCGGGGGGAACATTCAGTACTTC. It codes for CATSRVGSSGGNIQYF.

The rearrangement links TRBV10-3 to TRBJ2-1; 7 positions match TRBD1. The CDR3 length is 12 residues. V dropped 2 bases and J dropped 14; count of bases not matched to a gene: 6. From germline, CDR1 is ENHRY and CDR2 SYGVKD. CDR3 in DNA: TGTGCCATCAGTGAGAGACAGGGCGACAAGTTCTTC. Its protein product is CAISERQGDKFF.

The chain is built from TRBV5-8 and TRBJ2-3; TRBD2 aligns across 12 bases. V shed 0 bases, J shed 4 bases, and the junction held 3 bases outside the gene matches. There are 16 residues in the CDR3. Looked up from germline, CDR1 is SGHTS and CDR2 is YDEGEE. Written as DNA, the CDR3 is TGTGCCAGCAGCTTGGGACTAGCGGGAGCCGCAGATACGCAGTATTTT. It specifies CASSLGLAGAADTQYF.

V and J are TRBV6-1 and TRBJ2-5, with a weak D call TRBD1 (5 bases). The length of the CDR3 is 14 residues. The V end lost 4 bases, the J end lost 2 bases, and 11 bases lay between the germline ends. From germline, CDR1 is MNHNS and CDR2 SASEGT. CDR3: CASSVGALQETQYF. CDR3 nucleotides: TGTGCCAGCAGTGTTGGGGCACTTCAAGAGACCCAGTACTTC.

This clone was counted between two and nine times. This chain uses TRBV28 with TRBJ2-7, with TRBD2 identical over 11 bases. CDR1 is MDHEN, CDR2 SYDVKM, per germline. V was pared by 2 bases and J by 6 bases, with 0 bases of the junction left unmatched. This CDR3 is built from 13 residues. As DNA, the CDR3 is TGTGCCAGCAGTTTACTAGCGGGGGGCGAGCAGTACTTC. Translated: CASSLLAGGEQYF.

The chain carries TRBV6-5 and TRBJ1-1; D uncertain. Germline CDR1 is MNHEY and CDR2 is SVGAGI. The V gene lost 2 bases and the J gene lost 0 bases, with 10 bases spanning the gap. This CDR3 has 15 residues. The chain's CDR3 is CASSYRRRLNTEAFF. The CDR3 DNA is TGTGCCAGCAGTTACCGACGGAGACTGAACACTGAAGCTTTCTTT.

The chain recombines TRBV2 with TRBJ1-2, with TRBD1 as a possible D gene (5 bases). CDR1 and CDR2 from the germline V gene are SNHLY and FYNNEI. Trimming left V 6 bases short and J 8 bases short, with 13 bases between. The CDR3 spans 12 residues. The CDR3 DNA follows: TGTGCCAGCAGGCGACAGTCCGAGGGCTACACCTTC. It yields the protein CASRRQSEGYTF.

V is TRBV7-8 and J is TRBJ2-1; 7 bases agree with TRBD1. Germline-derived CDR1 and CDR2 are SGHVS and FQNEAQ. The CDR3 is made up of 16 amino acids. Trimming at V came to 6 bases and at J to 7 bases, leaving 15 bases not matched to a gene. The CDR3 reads CASRGGQAIIGNEQFF. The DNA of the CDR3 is TGTGCCAGCAGGGGCGGACAGGCGATTATTGGTAATGAGCAGTTCTTC.

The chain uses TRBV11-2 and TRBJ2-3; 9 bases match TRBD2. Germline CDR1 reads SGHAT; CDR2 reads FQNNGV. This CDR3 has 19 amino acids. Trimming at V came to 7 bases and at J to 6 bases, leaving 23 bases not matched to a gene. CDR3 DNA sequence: TGTGCCAGCAAAAACATGCTAGCGGGACCTTCATGGCTGTCGGATACGCAGTATTTT. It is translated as CASKNMLAGPSWLSDTQYF.